These T cell receptor beta chains were read from a single sample in a study of OX40 agonist ivuxolimab in advanced cancers. The method was immunoSEQ multiplex PCR; TCRdb's version includes in-frame clones alone and lacks a portion of them. The data hold 35,000 to 40,000 clones, with around four fifths observed a single time. The material was CD4+ or CD8+ T cells sorted from blood, obtained in a trial of the OX40 agonist ivuxolimab. All receptors come from an adult with an advanced solid tumor such as melanoma, head and neck, liver or kidney cancer. CDR3s include the opening cysteine and the closing phenylalanine or tryptophan. The D gene is left open where the match is weak. Clone size is shown for a subset of rows, as once, few, many or a class of expanded clone.

J gene | clone size | V gene | D gene | CDR3 protein | CDR3 DNA
TRBJ2-7 | NA | TRBV5-1 | NA | CASSLEDSLYEQYF | TGCGCCAGCAGCTTGGAGGACAGCCTCTACGAGCAGTACTTC
TRBJ1-1 | NA | TRBV5-8 | TRBD1 | CASSLQGDTEAFF | TGTGCCAGCAGCTTGCAGGGGGACACTGAAGCTTTCTTT
TRBJ2-1 | few | TRBV7-8 | NA | CASSLNSRSYNEQFF | TGTGCCAGCAGCTTAAACAGCCGCTCCTACAATGAGCAGTTCTTC
TRBJ2-3 | NA | TRBV2 | TRBD2 | CASSEFWRGAADTQYF | TGTGCCAGCAGTGAATTTTGGCGGGGGGCCGCAGATACGCAGTATTTT
TRBJ1-2 | NA | TRBV19 | NA | CATHAFGGYTF | TGTGCCACTCACGCCTTTGGTGGCTACACCTTC
TRBJ2-2 | once | TRBV28 | NA | CASSANDWGGTGELFF | TGTGCCAGCAGCGCCAACGATTGGGGAGGCACCGGGGAGCTGTTTTTT
TRBJ1-2 | NA | TRBV7-9 | NA | CASSLPVLTVGGYAF | TGTGCCAGCAGCTTACCCGTCCTTACGGTCGGCGGCTACGCCTTC
TRBJ2-5 | NA | TRBV5-8 | TRBD1 | CASSPIWDSQETQYF | TGTGCCAGCAGCCCCATTTGGGACAGCCAAGAGACCCAGTACTTC
TRBJ1-1 | NA | TRBV6-1 | TRBD1 | CASSWTGAGNTEAFF | TGTGCCAGCAGCTGGACAGGGGCGGGGAACACTGAAGCTTTCTTT
TRBJ2-1 | NA | TRBV2 | NA | CASSEPSIGQFF | TGTGCCAGCAGTGAACCTTCAATCGGGCAGTTCTTC
TRBJ2-7 | few | TRBV25-1 | NA | CATRQSGEQYF | TGTGCCACCCGCCAGAGTGGGGAGCAGTACTTC